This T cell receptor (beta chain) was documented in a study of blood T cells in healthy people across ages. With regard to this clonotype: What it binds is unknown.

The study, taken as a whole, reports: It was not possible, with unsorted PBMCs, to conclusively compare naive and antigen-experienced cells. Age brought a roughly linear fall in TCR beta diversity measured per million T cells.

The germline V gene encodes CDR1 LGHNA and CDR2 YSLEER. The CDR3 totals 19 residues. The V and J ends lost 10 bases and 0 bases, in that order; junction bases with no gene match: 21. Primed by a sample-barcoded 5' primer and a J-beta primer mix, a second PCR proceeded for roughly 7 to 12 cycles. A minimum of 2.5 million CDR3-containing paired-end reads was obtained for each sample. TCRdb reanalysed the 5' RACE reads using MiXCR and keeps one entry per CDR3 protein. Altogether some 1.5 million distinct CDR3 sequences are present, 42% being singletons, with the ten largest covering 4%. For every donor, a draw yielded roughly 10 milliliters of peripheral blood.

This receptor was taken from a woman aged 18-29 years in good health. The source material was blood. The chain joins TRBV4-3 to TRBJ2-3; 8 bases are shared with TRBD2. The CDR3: CATIQGAGDPTFSTDTQYF. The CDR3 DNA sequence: TGCGCCACCATCCAAGGAGCGGGGGATCCTACTTTTAGCACAGATACGCAGTATTTT.